The present entry profiles one TCR beta chain with its context. Treatment denoted: around 19 received Ad26.COV2.S at low or high dose, single or two shots; about 5 received placebo; per-sample allocation not given. Specimen acquisition occurred on day 63 following the initial vaccine or placebo injection. Produced via immunoSEQ multiplex PCR; TCRdb's table is partial and in-frame only. The sample shows approximately 450,000 clones, approximately 90% of them seen only once. The sample originates from a study of Ad26.COV2.S vaccination and SARS-CoV-2 variants. The V and J ends lost 1 base and 0 bases respectively, with 10 bases between them. The CDR3 has 15 amino acids. The V gene's germline CDR1 is SNHLY and CDR2 FYNNEI.

The origin of this receptor is a person between 18 and 65 years old who received the Ad26.COV2.S COVID-19 vaccine or a placebo. The specimen comprised peripheral blood, sampled in a trial of Ad26.COV2.S vaccine versus placebo. The V gene is TRBV2, the J gene TRBJ2-7; no firm D call. The CDR3 region has the DNA TGTGCCAGCAGTGAAGTTGCCACGAGCTCCTACGAGCAGTACTTC. This sequence encodes CASSEVATSSYEQYF.